This T cell receptor (beta chain) was recorded in a study of a mutant IDH1 vaccine in newly diagnosed glioma listed by TCRdb under 2021. Study-wide context: Of the 30 or so patients who were treated, around 60% were male and around 38% were female, and the mean age was about 40 years. Prior to enrollment, standard therapy consisting of radiotherapy alone, temozolomide alone, or radiochemotherapy with temozolomide had been administered to patients, with the combination being received by most patients. Peripheral blood was collected at six visits: V03 (baseline), V05, V07, V10, V12 and V13. For exploratory analyses, around 23 treated patients had longitudinal TCRB deep sequencing done wherever samples were available. Results the study describes overall, beyond this receptor: The authors stated that sample limitations prevented analyses of patient blood samples from being reproduced. Pseudoprogression seemed to be unrelated to changes in the top peripheral T cell clonotypes found by TCRB sequencing. Immune responses induced by the vaccine were seen in roughly 95% of patients across multiple MHC alleles. PBMC samples for TCRB deep sequencing were selected based on availability.

As concerns this clone: Its antigen is currently not known. Per-nucleotide qualities are absent, and no much larger clonotype sits a single base away.

Libraries were constructed by the immunoSEQ multiplex PCR assay. Rearranged TCR beta chain sequences were amplified using the hsTCRB Kit according to the manufacturer's protocol. TCRB libraries were sequenced on an Illumina MiSeq. The authors' pipeline ran thus. Demultiplexing, trimming and gene mapping were performed with the kit vendor's proprietary platform. The immuneACCESS repertoire file appears here via TCRdb, limited to in-frame rearrangements. These files lack a portion of the clones; in checked studies, under half of the deficit traces to unresolved V genes, and the cause of the others is not known. That table gives V, J and clone size, and the DNA gave D and trimming. The sample table lists 35,000 to 40,000 clones, roughly 92% of them with a count of one. The leading ten clones occupy 15% to 20% of the sample. V and J are truncated by 4 bases and 2 bases respectively, leaving an intervening sequence of 11 bases. The CDR3 covers 14 residues, taking in both the cysteine and the phenylalanine. The read is trimmed to its CDR3 DNA, 42 bases read in frame from base 1. Reading the germline V gene gives CDR1 MDHEN and CDR2 SYDVKM.

The label giving this sample's time point can be read as: baseline, week 1 (first vaccination visit). The sample's treatment or condition label, decoded: pre-vaccination baseline after standard-of-care therapy. Donors had newly diagnosed WHO grade 3 or 4 IDH1-mutant astrocytomas with loss of nuclear ATRX. The samples were drawn from NOA16, a multicentre, single-arm, open-label phase I trial in Germany that tested a mutant IDH1 peptide vaccine in humans for the first time. Visit V03 blood draws served as the baseline sample for immunogenicity testing. Genomic DNA for TCRB sequencing was extracted from EDTA blood using the DNeasy Blood and Tissue Kit.

The receptor was derived from a man in his late teens or twenties with glioma. This receptor chain uses TRBV28 and TRBJ1-2; the D gene is perhaps TRBD1, from 5 matching bases. The sample here was PBMCs, taken from a glioma patient treated with radiotherapy, temozolomide or both. CDR3 loop: CASSSPGGNYGYTF. The sequenced DNA is TGTGCCAGCAGTTCTCCTGGGGGGAACTATGGCTACACCTTC.